The following is a TCR beta chain sequence with its context. This specimen comes from a study of blood T cell repertoires in COVID-19. Overall study context: The United States, Italy and Spain supplied acute and convalescent COVID-19 samples. T cells, B-cell-depleted T cells, or PBMCs supplied cDNA or gDNA.

Losses at the gene ends were 4 bases for V and 6 bases for J; bases not matched to a gene: 4. The CDR3 sequence is 14 residues long. Germline values: CDR1 MNHEY, CDR2 SMNVEV (reference sequence). The method was immunoSEQ multiplex PCR; TCRdb's version includes in-frame clones alone and lacks a portion of them. The sample holds tens of thousands of clones, roughly 80% seen once. The chain joins TRBV27 to TRBJ2-7; 12 positions match TRBD2. The sample was peripheral blood. The sequence was collected from a man between 65 and 80 years old with acute or convalescent COVID-19. The CDR3 reads CASSSLAGGGEQYF. CDR3 coding DNA: TGTGCCAGCAGTTCACTAGCGGGAGGAGGCGAGCAGTACTTC.